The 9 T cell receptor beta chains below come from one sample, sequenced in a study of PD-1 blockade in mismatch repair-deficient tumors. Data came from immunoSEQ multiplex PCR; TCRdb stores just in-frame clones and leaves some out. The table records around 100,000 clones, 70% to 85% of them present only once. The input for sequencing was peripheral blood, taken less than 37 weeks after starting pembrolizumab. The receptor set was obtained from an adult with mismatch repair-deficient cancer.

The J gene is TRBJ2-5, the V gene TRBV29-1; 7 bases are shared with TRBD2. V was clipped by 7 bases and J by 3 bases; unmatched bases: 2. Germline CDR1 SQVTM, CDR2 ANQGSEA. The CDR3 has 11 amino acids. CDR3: CSGGREETQYF. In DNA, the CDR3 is TGCAGCGGGGGGAGGGAAGAGACCCAGTACTTC.

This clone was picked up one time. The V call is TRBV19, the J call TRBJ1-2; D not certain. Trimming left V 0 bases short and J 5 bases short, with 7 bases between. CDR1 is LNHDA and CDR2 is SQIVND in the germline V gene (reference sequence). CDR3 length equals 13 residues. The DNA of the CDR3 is TGTGCCAGTAGTATAGATCCGGAGTATGGCTACACCTTC. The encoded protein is CASSIDPEYGYTF.

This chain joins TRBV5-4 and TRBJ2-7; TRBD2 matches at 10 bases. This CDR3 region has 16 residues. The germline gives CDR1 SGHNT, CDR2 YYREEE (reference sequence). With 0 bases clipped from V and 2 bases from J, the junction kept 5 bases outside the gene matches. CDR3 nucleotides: TGTGCCAGCAGCTTGGCCGGACTAGCGGCTACCTACGAGCAGTACTTC. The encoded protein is CASSLAGLAATYEQYF.

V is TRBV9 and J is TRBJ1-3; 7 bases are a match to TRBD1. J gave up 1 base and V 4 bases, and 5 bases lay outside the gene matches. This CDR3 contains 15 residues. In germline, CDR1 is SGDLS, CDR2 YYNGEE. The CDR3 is CASSTRQGSGNTIYF. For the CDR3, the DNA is TGTGCCAGCAGCACCAGACAGGGTTCTGGAAACACCATATATTTT.

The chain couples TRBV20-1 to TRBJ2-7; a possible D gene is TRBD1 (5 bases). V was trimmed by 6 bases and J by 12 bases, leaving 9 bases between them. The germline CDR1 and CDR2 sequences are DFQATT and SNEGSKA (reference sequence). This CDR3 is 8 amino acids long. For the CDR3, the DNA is TGCAGTGCGGGCGACAGGTACTTC. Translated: CSAGDRYF.

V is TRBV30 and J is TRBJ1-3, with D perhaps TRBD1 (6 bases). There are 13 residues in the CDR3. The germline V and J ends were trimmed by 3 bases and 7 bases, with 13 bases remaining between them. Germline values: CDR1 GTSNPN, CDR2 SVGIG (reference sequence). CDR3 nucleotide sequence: TGTGCCTGGAGCCGGCCGGGGGCTAACACCATATATTTT. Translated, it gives CAWSRPGANTIYF.

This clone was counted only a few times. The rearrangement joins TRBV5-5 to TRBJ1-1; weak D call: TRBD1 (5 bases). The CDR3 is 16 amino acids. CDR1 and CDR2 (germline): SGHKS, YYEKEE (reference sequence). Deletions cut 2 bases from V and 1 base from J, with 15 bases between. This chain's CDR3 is CASSLGVVLGNTEAFF. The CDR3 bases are TGTGCCAGCAGCTTAGGGGTGGTCCTCGGGAACACTGAAGCTTTCTTT. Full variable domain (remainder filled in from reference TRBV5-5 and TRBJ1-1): DAGVTQSPTHLIKTRGQQVTLRCSPISGHKSVSWYQQVLGQGPQFIFQYYEKEERGRGNFPDRFSARQFPNYSSELNVNALLLGDSALYLCASSLGVVLGNTEAFFGQGTRLTVV.

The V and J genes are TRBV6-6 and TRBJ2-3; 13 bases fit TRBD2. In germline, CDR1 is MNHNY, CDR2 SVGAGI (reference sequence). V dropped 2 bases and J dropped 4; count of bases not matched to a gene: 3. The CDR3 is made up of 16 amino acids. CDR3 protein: CASSYGTSGNPDTQYF. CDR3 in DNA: TGTGCCAGCAGTTACGGGACTAGCGGGAACCCAGATACGCAGTATTTT.

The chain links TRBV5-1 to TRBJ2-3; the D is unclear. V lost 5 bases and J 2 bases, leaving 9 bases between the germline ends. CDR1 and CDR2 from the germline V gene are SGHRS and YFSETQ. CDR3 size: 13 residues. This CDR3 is CASSQTVTDTQYF. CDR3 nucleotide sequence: TGCGCCAGCAGTCAAACGGTCACAGATACGCAGTATTTT. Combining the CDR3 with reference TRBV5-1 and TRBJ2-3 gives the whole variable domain KAGVTQTPRYLIKTRGQQVTLSCSPISGHRSVSWYQQTPGQGLQFLFEYFSETQRNKGNFPGRFSGRQFSNSRSEMNVSTLELGDSALYLCASSQTVTDTQYFGPGTRLTVL.